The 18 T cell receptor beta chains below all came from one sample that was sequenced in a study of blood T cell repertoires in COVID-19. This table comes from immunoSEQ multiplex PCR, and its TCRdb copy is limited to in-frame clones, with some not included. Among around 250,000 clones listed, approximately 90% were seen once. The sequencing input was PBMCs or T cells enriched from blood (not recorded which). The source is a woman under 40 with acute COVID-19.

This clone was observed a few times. The CDR3 nucleotides are TGTGCCAGCAGCTGGACATTTTATAATTCACCCCTCCACTTT. Protein sequence: CASSWTFYNSPLHF. This chain connects TRBV6-2 or TRBV6-3 to TRBJ1-6; the D gene is possibly TRBD1 (5 bases). The length of the CDR3 is 14 residues. Germline V CDR1 and CDR2: MNHEY, SVGEGT. With 6 bases removed from V and 4 bases from J, the gap between germline ends came to 10 bases.

The CDR3 spells CASSQLAEQFF. The DNA for the CDR3 is TGTGCCAGCAGCCAACTAGCGGAGCAGTTCTTC. The chain carries TRBV6-5 and TRBJ2-1; 7 nucleotides align to TRBD2. This CDR3 comprises 11 residues. The J segment lost 10 bases and the V segment lost 6 bases, leaving 3 bases of the junction unmatched. Germline V lookup: CDR1 MNHEY, CDR2 SVGAGI.

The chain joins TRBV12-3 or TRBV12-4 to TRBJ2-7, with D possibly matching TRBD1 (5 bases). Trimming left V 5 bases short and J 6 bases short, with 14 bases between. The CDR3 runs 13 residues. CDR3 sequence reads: CASSPTQGLEQYF. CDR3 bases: TGTGCCAGCAGTCCGACGCAGGGCCTCGAGCAGTACTTC.

DNA for the CDR3: TGTGCCAGCAGCCCTAGCGGGAGGGCCCTTCAAGAGACCCAGTACTTC. This gives the protein CASSPSGRALQETQYF. The chain combines TRBV7-3 with TRBJ2-5; 12 bases fit TRBD2. The CDR3 contains 16 residues. Germline V gene sequence: CDR1 SGHTA, CDR2 FQGTGA. The V and J ends lost 5 bases and 2 bases, in that order; junction bases with no gene match: 6.

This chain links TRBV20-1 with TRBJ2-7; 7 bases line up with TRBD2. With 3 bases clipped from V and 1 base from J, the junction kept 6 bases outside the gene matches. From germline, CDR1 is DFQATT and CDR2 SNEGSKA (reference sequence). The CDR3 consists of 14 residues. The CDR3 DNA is TGCAGTGCTAGTTGGGAGGGAAAATCCTACGAGCAGTACTTC. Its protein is CSASWEGKSYEQYF.

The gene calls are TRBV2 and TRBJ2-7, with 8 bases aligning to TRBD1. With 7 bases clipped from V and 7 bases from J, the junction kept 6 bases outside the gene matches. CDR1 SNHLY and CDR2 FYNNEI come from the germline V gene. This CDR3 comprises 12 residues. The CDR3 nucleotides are TGTGCCAGCATATCTTGGGACAGGGAGCAGTACTTC. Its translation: CASISWDREQYF.

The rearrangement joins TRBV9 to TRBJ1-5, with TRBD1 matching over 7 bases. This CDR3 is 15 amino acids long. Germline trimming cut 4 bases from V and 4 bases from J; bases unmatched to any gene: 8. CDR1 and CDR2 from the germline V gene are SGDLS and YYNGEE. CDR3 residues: CASSPGTAENQPQHF. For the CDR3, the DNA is TGTGCCAGCAGCCCCGGGACAGCAGAGAATCAGCCCCAGCATTTT.

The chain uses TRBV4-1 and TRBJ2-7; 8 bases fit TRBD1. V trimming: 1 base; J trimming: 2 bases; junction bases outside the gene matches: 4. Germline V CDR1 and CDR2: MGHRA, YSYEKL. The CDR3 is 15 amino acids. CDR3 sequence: CASSQGQGSPYEQYF. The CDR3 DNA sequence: TGCGCCAGCAGCCAAGGACAGGGGAGTCCCTACGAGCAGTACTTC.

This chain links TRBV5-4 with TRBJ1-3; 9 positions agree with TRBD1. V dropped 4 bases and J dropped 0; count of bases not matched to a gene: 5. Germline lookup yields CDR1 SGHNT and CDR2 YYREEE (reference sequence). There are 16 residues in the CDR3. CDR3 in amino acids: CASSVGTGNSGNTIYF. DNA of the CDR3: TGTGCCAGCAGCGTCGGGACAGGGAACTCTGGAAACACCATATATTTT.

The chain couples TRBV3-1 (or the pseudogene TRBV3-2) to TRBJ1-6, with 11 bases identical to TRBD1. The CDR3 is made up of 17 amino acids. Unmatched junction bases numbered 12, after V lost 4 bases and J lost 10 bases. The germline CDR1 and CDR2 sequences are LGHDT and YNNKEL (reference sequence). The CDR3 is CASSPPGTGGLGSPLHF. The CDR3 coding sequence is TGTGCCAGCAGCCCCCCCGGGACAGGGGGTTTGGGGTCACCCCTCCACTTT.

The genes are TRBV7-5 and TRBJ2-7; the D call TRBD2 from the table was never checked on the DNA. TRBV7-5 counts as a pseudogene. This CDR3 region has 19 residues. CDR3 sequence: CVRSLLLYGGRALRYEQYF. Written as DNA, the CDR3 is TGTGTCAGAAGCTTATTGTTATATGGCGGGAGGGCCCTCAGGTACGAGCAGTACTTC.

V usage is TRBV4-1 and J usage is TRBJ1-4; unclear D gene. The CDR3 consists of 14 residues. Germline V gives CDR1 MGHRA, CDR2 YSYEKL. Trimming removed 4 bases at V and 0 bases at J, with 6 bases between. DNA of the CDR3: TGCGCCAGCAGCCCGGGAGCAACTAATGAAAAACTGTTTTTT. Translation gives CASSPGATNEKLFF.

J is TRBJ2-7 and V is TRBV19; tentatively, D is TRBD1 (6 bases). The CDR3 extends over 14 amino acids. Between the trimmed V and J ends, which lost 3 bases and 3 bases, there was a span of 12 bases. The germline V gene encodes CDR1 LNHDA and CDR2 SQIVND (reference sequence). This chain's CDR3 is CASSIYGQSYEQYF. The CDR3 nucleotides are TGTGCCAGTAGTATTTACGGACAGAGCTACGAGCAGTACTTC.

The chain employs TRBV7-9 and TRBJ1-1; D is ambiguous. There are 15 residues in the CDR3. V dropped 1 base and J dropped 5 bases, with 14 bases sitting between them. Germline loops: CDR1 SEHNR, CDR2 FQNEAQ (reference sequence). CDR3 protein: CASSLGVGSGTEAFF. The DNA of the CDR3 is TGTGCCAGCAGCTTAGGAGTGGGGTCGGGGACTGAAGCTTTCTTT.

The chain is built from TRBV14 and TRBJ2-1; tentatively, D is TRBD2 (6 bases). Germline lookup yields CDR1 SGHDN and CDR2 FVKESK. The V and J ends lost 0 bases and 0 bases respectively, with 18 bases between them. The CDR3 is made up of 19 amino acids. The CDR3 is CASSQERQGGLGSYNEQFF. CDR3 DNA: TGTGCCAGCAGCCAAGAACGGCAGGGAGGTTTAGGCTCCTACAATGAGCAGTTCTTC.

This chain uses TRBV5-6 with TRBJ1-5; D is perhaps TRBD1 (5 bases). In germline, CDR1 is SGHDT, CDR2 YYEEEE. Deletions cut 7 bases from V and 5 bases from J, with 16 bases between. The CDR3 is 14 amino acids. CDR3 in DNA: TGTGCCAGCGGCATGGGGGGAGGCGATCAGCCCCAGCATTTT. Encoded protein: CASGMGGGDQPQHF. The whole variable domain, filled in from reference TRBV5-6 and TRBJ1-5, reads DAGVTQSPTHLIKTRGQQVTLRCSPKSGHDTVSWYQQALGQGPQFIFQYYEEEERQRGNFPDRFSGHQFPNYSSELNVNALLLGDSALYLCASGMGGGDQPQHFGDGTRLSIL.

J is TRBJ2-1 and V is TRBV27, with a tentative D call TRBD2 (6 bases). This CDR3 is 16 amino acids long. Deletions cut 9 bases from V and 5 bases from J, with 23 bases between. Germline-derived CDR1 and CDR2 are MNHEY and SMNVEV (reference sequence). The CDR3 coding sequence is TGTGCCAGTCGTCTTGATGGGACTCCTTATGACAATGAGCAGTTCTTC. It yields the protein CASRLDGTPYDNEQFF.

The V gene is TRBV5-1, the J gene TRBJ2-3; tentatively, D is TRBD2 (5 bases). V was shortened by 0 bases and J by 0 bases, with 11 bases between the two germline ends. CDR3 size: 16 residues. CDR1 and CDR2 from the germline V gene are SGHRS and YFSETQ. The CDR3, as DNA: TGCGCCAGCAGCTTGGCCGAGGGAGCTAGCACAGATACGCAGTATTTT. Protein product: CASSLAEGASTDTQYF.